This T cell receptor (beta chain) was retrieved from a study of response to subunit inactivated influenza vaccine. TCRdb analysed the RT-PCR reads with MiXCR anew, one entry per CDR3 protein. The table records more than 450,000 distinct CDR3 sequences, approximately 11% of them present only once. The table lists this clonotype with many counts. Antigen unknown. Germline lookup yields CDR1 SQVTM and CDR2 ANQGSEA. This CDR3 region has 14 residues. Study-wide results and limits: The authors put forward the suggestion that each seasonal influenza vaccination may bring in only a limited number of new T cells.

The same data also went into a second study, on T cells expressing NK-cell markers. That source notes: A 5'RACE template switching approach incorporating UMIs was used to make TCR beta cDNA. Source material for TCR beta repertoires consisted of sorted CD3+CD56+NKG2C+, CD3+CD56+NKG2C- and CD3+CD56-NKG2C+ T cells. An anti-gamma-delta TCR antibody confined sorting to alpha-beta TCR T cells across several of the experiments.

The clonotype was recovered from a man in his fifties or sixties who received an inactivated influenza vaccine. The source was PBMCs from blood, collected on the day of vaccination. The chain recombines TRBV29-1 with TRBJ2-1; 8 nucleotides line up with TRBD2. CDR3 protein: CSAAGTRTYNEQFF. The CDR3 DNA reads as TGCAGTGCCGCCGGGACTAGGACCTACAATGAGCAGTTCTTC.